The 21 T cell receptor beta chains in this list originate from one sample, sequenced in a study of T cell clonotyping in hematopoietic cell transplantation. This table comes from immunoSEQ multiplex PCR, and its TCRdb copy is limited to in-frame clones, with some not included. This table has 5,500 to 7,000 clones, 86% appearing once. Sequencing used peripheral blood mononuclear cells, obtained 180 days after allogeneic stem cell transplant. The receptors here all came from a female patient in her fifties or sixties who had an allogeneic stem cell transplant from an unrelated donor, so the T cells may come from the graft donor. Some clones in this sample may be carry-over from other donors' samples.

V and J are TRBV5-2 and TRBJ1-2; TRBD1 was called by the table and not checked on the DNA. TRBV5-2 is reported as a pseudogene. The CDR3 loop spans 15 amino acids. The CDR3 region is CASSQVLTGDYGYTF. CDR3 coding DNA: TGCGCCAGCAGCCAAGTCTTGACAGGGGACTATGGCTACACCTTC.

The V and J genes are TRBV11-2 and TRBJ1-3; D not resolved. Trimming took off 3 bases at V and 4 bases at J, with 7 bases between the two ends. The CDR3 is 13 residues long. The V gene's germline CDR1 is SGHAT and CDR2 FQNNGV. Here the CDR3 reads CASSFGRGNTIYF. The DNA for the CDR3 is TGTGCCAGCAGCTTTGGCCGGGGAAACACCATATATTTT. Variable domain in full (rest from reference TRBV11-2 and TRBJ1-3): EAGVAQSPRYKIIEKRQSVAFWCNPISGHATLYWYQQILGQGPKLLIQFQNNGVVDDSQLPKDRFSAERLKGVDSTLKIQPAKLEDSAVYLCASSFGRGNTIYFGEGSWLTVV.

This clone was detected once. The CDR3 protein is CASSSWDTPYGYTF. For the CDR3, the DNA is TGTGCCAGTAGTTCTTGGGACACCCCCTATGGCTACACCTTC. The chain employs TRBV19 and TRBJ1-2; TRBD1 might be the D (6 bases). This CDR3 has 14 residues. Germline CDR1 LNHDA, CDR2 SQIVND (reference sequence). V was pared by 5 bases and J by 4 bases, with 14 bases between.

This chain connects TRBV2 to TRBJ2-5; 12 bases agree with TRBD1. The CDR3 has 15 amino acids. Per germline, CDR1 SNHLY and CDR2 FYNNEI. J lost 5 bases, V lost 4 bases, and 5 bases had no gene match. The CDR3 loop is CASSGDRGREETQYF. The CDR3, as DNA: TGTGCCAGCAGTGGGGACAGGGGGCGCGAGGAGACCCAGTACTTC.

The genes are TRBV5-1 and TRBJ1-4; D ambiguous. There are 14 residues in the CDR3. In germline, CDR1 is SGHRS, CDR2 YFSETQ. V was shortened by 0 bases and J by 0 bases, with 3 bases between the two germline ends. CDR3 DNA sequence: TGCGCCAGCAGCTTGGAGTCAACTAATGAAAAACTGTTTTTT. Amino acids: CASSLESTNEKLFF.

The V gene is TRBV5-1, the J gene TRBJ1-1; D call uncertain. CDR3 size: 13 residues. The germline V gene encodes CDR1 SGHRS and CDR2 YFSETQ. V was cut by 4 bases and J by 6 bases, with 13 bases left in between. CDR3 sequence: CASSADVASEAFF. CDR3 sequence (DNA): TGCGCCAGCAGCGCAGACGTGGCCTCTGAAGCTTTCTTT.

The rearrangement uses TRBV7-9 and TRBJ2-1, with no clear D. V was pared by 4 bases and J by 3 bases, with 7 bases between. CDR1 is SEHNR, CDR2 FQNEAQ, per germline (reference sequence). The length of the CDR3 is 13 residues. CDR3 DNA sequence: TGTGCCAGCAGCTCAGACTTCTACAATGAGCAGTTCTTC. Protein product: CASSSDFYNEQFF.

The rearrangement joins TRBV7-6 to TRBJ2-1, with D perhaps matching TRBD2 (5 bases). The CDR3 extends over 13 amino acids. V lost 1 base and J lost 8, with 9 bases in between. Germline lookup yields CDR1 SGHVS and CDR2 FNYEAQ. The CDR3 spells CASSLGQEDEQFF. DNA of the CDR3: TGTGCCAGCAGCTTAGGCCAGGAGGATGAGCAGTTCTTC.

The rearrangement uses TRBV19 and TRBJ2-1, with 8 nucleotides matching TRBD1. Germline values: CDR1 LNHDA, CDR2 SQIVND (reference sequence). The CDR3 is 15 amino acids. The J segment lost 5 bases and the V segment lost 5 bases, leaving 8 bases of the junction unmatched. The CDR3 loop is CASSGQGQGDNEQFF. The DNA for the CDR3 is TGTGCCAGTAGTGGACAAGGACAGGGTGACAATGAGCAGTTCTTC. Based on the CDR3 plus reference TRBV19 and TRBJ2-1, the full variable domain is DGGITQSPKYLFRKEGQNVTLSCEQNLNHDAMYWYRQDPGQGLRLIYYSQIVNDFQKGDIAEGYSVSREKKESFPLTVTSAQKNPTAFYLCASSGQGQGDNEQFFGPGTRLTVL.

The CDR3 reads CASSEYSSGRPYEQYF. The DNA of the CDR3 is TGTGCCAGCAGTGAATATTCCAGCGGGCGACCCTACGAGCAGTACTTC. This chain links TRBV6-1 with TRBJ2-7; weak D call: TRBD2 (6 bases). Between the trimmed V and J ends, which lost 2 bases and 2 bases, there was a span of 16 bases. The CDR3 contains 16 residues. Germline CDR1 is MNHNS and CDR2 is SASEGT.

The chain uses TRBV19 and TRBJ1-1; D is undetermined. V dropped 1 base and J dropped 3 bases, with 9 bases sitting between them. Per germline, CDR1 LNHDA and CDR2 SQIVND (reference sequence). The CDR3 loop spans 14 amino acids. The CDR3 spells CASSIGSVDTEAFF. The CDR3 DNA reads as TGTGCCAGTAGTATAGGGAGTGTGGACACTGAAGCTTTCTTT.

Note on this clone: One junction end disagrees with the germline gene, perhaps due to a read error. The chain uses TRBV7-7 and TRBJ2-5; a possible D gene is TRBD1 (6 bases). This CDR3 contains 15 residues. Looked up from germline, CDR1 is SSHAT and CDR2 is FNYEAQ (reference sequence). CDR3 DNA sequence: TGTGCTAGCACCCAGGGAGTGGGGGCGGGAGAGACCCAGTACTTC. Amino acids: CASTQGVGAGETQYF.

The CDR3 protein is CASSFGWASTGELFF. DNA of the CDR3: TGTGCCAGCAGTTTTGGGTGGGCGAGCACCGGGGAGCTGTTTTTT. This chain links TRBV28 with TRBJ2-2; D gene unclear. Per germline, CDR1 MDHEN and CDR2 SYDVKM. This CDR3 contains 15 residues. With 3 bases removed from V and 4 bases from J, the gap between germline ends came to 12 bases.

The V gene is TRBV20-1, the J gene TRBJ2-7; the D is unclear. CDR3 length: 11 residues. The germline gives CDR1 DFQATT, CDR2 SNEGSKA (reference sequence). V was pared by 0 bases and J by 7 bases, with 7 bases between. CDR3 in amino acids: CSARDLGEQYF. The CDR3, as DNA: TGCAGTGCTAGAGACCTTGGGGAGCAGTACTTC.

J is TRBJ2-7 and V is TRBV6-1, with 7 bases matching TRBD1. V shed 6 bases, J shed 3 bases, and the junction held 8 bases outside the gene matches. Per germline, CDR1 MNHNS and CDR2 SASEGT. This CDR3 has 14 amino acids. In DNA, the CDR3 is TGTGCCAGCAGGGTCAATAACAGGGGCTACGAGCAGTACTTC. It translates to CASRVNNRGYEQYF.

The J gene is TRBJ1-6, the V gene TRBV4-1, with D perhaps TRBD1 (5 bases). Trimming took off 3 bases at V and 10 bases at J, with 22 bases between the two ends. CDR3 length: 17 amino acids. From germline, CDR1 is MGHRA and CDR2 YSYEKL. The CDR3: CASSHPGRERGRSPLHF. The DNA of the CDR3 is TGCGCCAGCAGCCACCCCGGGCGAGAGAGGGGCCGGTCACCCCTCCACTTT.

The gene calls are TRBV5-5 and TRBJ1-4, with D maybe TRBD1 (6 bases). The germline V gene encodes CDR1 SGHKS and CDR2 YYEKEE (reference sequence). This CDR3 is built from 14 residues. The V end lost 6 bases, the J end lost 4 bases, and 13 bases lay between the germline ends. The CDR3 DNA sequence: TGTGCCAGCACCGATCAGGGGTATAATGAAAAACTGTTTTTT. It encodes CASTDQGYNEKLFF.

The V and J genes are TRBV9 and TRBJ1-1, with TRBD1 identical over 7 bases. Trimming took 3 bases from V and 7 from J; bases not matched to a gene: 3. CDR1 and CDR2 (germline): SGDLS, YYNGEE. CDR3 length: 12 residues. DNA for the CDR3: TGTGCCAGCAGCGGACAGGGTATTGAAGCTTTCTTT. Translation: CASSGQGIEAFF.

The rearrangement links TRBV5-6 to TRBJ1-3; 7 nucleotides agree with TRBD1. Germline CDR1 is SGHDT and CDR2 is YYEEEE. V lost 3 bases and J lost 4; bases outside the gene matches: 4. This CDR3 comprises 14 residues. The CDR3 DNA reads TGTGCCAGCAGCTACAGGGGTTCCGGAAACACCATATATTTT. Residues: CASSYRGSGNTIYF.

The J gene is TRBJ2-3, the V gene TRBV5-4; D is possibly TRBD2 (7 bases). V dropped 10 bases and J dropped 1 base, with 16 bases sitting between them. The CDR3 sequence is 14 residues long. The germline CDR1 and CDR2 sequences are SGHNT and YYREEE (reference sequence). CDR3 region: CASSAGARTDTQYF. DNA for the CDR3: TGTGCCTCCAGCGCGGGGGCCCGCACAGATACGCAGTATTTT.

The gene calls are TRBV5-1 and TRBJ2-5, with 7 bases identical to TRBD2. Germline CDR1 is SGHRS and CDR2 is YFSETQ. V gave up 3 bases and J gave up 0 bases; unmatched junction bases: 8. The CDR3 sequence is 16 residues long. The chain's CDR3 is CASSSQGAGYQETQYF. In nucleotides, the CDR3 is TGCGCCAGCAGCTCCCAGGGAGCGGGGTACCAAGAGACCCAGTACTTC.